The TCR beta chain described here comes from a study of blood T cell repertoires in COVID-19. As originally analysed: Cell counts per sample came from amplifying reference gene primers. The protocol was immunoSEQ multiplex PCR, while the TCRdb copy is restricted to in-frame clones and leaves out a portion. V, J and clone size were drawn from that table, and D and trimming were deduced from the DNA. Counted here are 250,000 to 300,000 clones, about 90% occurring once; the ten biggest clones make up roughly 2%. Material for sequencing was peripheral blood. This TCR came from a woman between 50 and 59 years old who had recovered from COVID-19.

The CDR3 sequence is CASSFTGFQNYGYTF. CDR3 nucleotide sequence: TGTGCCAGCAGTTTCACGGGATTCCAGAACTATGGCTACACCTTC. The J gene is TRBJ1-2, the V gene TRBV28; D not resolved. Germline CDR1 MDHEN, CDR2 SYDVKM. Deletions cut 3 bases from V and 2 bases from J, with 13 bases between. This CDR3 region has 15 residues.